A single T cell receptor beta chain is shown here with its context. Germline V gene sequence: CDR1 MNHNS, CDR2 SASEGT. Trimming took off 6 bases at V and 4 bases at J, with 15 bases between the two ends. The CDR3 runs to 14 residues. These data are taken from a study of healthy donors' naive CD4 and CD8 T cells. Study details: TCR alpha primers covered all functional IMGT alpha gene variants.

TCR libraries were built from around 0.45 ug of total RNA by linear amplification. TCRdb used MiXCR to reprocess the reads, holding one entry per CDR3 protein. The sample has roughly 200,000 distinct CDR3 sequences, around three quarters seen once. The TCR originated in a pool of human donors in good health; the sample pools cells from several healthy donors. The rearrangement uses TRBV6-1 and TRBJ1-1, with no clear D. Sequences were obtained from naive CD4+ and CD8+ T cells sorted from blood, pooled from several donors. The CDR3 nucleotides read TGTGCCAGCAGCCTTCTGGCCGGATCCACTGAAGCTTTCTTT. It codes for CASSLLAGSTEAFF.